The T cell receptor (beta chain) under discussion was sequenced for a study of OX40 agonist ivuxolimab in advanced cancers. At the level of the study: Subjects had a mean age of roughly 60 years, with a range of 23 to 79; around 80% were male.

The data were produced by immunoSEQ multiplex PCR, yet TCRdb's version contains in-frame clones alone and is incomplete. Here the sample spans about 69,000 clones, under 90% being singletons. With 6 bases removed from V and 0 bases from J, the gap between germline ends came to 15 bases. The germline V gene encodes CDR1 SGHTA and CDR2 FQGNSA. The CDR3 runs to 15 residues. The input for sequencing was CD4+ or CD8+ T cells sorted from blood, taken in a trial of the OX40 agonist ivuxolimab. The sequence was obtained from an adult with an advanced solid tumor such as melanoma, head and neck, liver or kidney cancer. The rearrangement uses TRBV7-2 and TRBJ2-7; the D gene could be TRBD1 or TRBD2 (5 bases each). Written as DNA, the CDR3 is TGTGCCAGCAGTGACCGGGACCGATACTCCTACGAGCAGTACTTC. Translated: CASSDRDRYSYEQYF.